These T cell receptor beta chains were read from a single sample in a study of control samples from healthy donors and cancer patients. Only in-frame clones appear in the TCRdb table, and some are missing; sequencing was by immunoSEQ multiplex PCR. Among about 77,000 clones listed, 85% to 95% were seen once. The specimen sequenced was blood. Every receptor here comes from a woman aged 55 to 70 in good health. The CDR3 runs from the conserved cysteine through the conserved F or W. A D gene is named only where the DNA matches it firmly.

D: TRBD2
J: TRBJ2-3
V: TRBV7-2
DNA: TGTGCCAGCAGCTTCGGACTAGATAGCACAGATACGCAGTATTTT
CDR3: CASSFGLDSTDTQYF

D: NA
J: TRBJ1-4
V: TRBV7-9
DNA: TGTGCCAGCAGCTTAGCGGGAGGCGAAAAACTGTTTTTT
CDR3: CASSLAGGEKLFF

D: NA
J: TRBJ2-2
V: TRBV28
DNA: TGTGCCAGCAGTCCCCCCACAGGGTCCACCGGGGAGCTGTTTTTT
CDR3: CASSPPTGSTGELFF

D: NA
J: TRBJ2-7
V: TRBV5-8
DNA: TGTGCCAGCAGCTTGGTTGGGTCCAGCTACGAGCAGTACTTC
CDR3: CASSLVGSSYEQYF

D: NA
J: TRBJ1-1
V: TRBV6-2/TRBV6-3
DNA: TGTGCCAGCAGTTACTCGGGTGGCACTGAAGCTTTCTTT
CDR3: CASSYSGGTEAFF

D: NA
J: TRBJ1-1
V: TRBV6-5
DNA: TGTGCCAGCAGAAGAGGGATGACTGAAGCTTTCTTT
CDR3: CASRRGMTEAFF

D: NA
J: TRBJ2-3
V: TRBV4-2
DNA: TGTGCCAGCAGCCAAGGGGGGGCGGGCACTAGCACAGATACGCAGTATTTT
CDR3: CASSQGGAGTSTDTQYF

D: TRBD1
J: TRBJ2-5
V: TRBV7-2
DNA: TGTGCCAGCAGCCGGGACAGCAACCAAGAGACCCAGTACTTC
CDR3: CASSRDSNQETQYF

D: NA
J: TRBJ2-1
V: TRBV7-2
DNA: TGTGCCAGCAGCTTAGATGGGGGGTACAATGAGCAGTTCTTC
CDR3: CASSLDGGYNEQFF

D: NA
J: TRBJ2-7
V: TRBV20-1
DNA: TGCAGTGCTGGGGACTGGTACGAGCAGTACTTC
CDR3: CSAGDWYEQYF

D: TRBD1
J: TRBJ1-3
V: TRBV4-3
DNA: TGCGCCAGCAGCCGCGATCCCGGGACAGGGGATTCGGGTGGAAACACCATATATTTT
CDR3: CASSRDPGTGDSGGNTIYF

D: NA
J: TRBJ2-7
V: TRBV28
DNA: TGTGCCACCACCAAGGGAGACGGATTCGAGCAGTACTTC
CDR3: CATTKGDGFEQYF

D: NA
J: TRBJ2-2
V: TRBV18
DNA: TGTGCCAGCTCATCGCCGGGACAACGAAACACCGGGGAGCTGTTTTTT
CDR3: CASSSPGQRNTGELFF

D: TRBD1
J: TRBJ1-1
V: TRBV24-1
DNA: TGTGCCACCAGTGAGCTCGACAGGGATCGTGTCACTGAAGCTTTCTTT
CDR3: CATSELDRDRVTEAFF

D: NA
J: TRBJ1-2
V: TRBV4-3
DNA: TGCGCCAGCAGCCAAGATTTGGCTAACTATGGCTACACCTTC
CDR3: CASSQDLANYGYTF

D: TRBD2
J: TRBJ2-1
V: TRBV5-4
DNA: TGTGCCAGCAGCTCCGGGACTAGCGGATTTAATGAGCAGTTCTTC
CDR3: CASSSGTSGFNEQFF

D: NA
J: TRBJ1-1
V: TRBV10-1
DNA: TGCGCCAGCCGCCCGGCCCCGGGGGAAAGAACTGAAGCTTTCTTT
CDR3: CASRPAPGERTEAFF

D: NA
J: TRBJ2-3
V: TRBV9
DNA: TGTGCCAGCAGCGTATCCGTGGGCGGATTCACAGATACGCAGTATTTT
CDR3: CASSVSVGGFTDTQYF

D: NA
J: TRBJ2-7
V: TRBV6-5
DNA: TGTACCTGCGGGGCCCAGGTAGGCTACGAGCAGTACTTC
CDR3: CTCGAQVGYEQYF

D: NA
J: TRBJ1-2
V: TRBV15
DNA: TGTGCCACCAGCAGAGACGGACCCTATGGCTACACCTTC
CDR3: CATSRDGPYGYTF

D: TRBD1
J: TRBJ2-2
V: TRBV7-9
DNA: TGTGCCAGCAGCCCACCTGGGGACAGGGTCACCGGGGAGCTGTTTTTT
CDR3: CASSPPGDRVTGELFF

D: NA
J: TRBJ1-2
V: TRBV28
DNA: TGTGCCAGCAGTTCGGCCGGGGCCCTTAACTATGGCTACACCTTC
CDR3: CASSSAGALNYGYTF